The rows below give T cell receptor beta chains drawn from one sample of a study of T cell repertoires in cytomegalovirus infection. No antigen has been assigned to these receptors. Using its own MiXCR run on the reads, TCRdb lists one record per CDR3 protein. The profile shows roughly 69,000 distinct CDR3 sequences, around 21% of them singletons. The sample in question was CD8+ T cells from cultured PBMCs, obtained from culture after CMV antigen stimulation. Source of these receptors: a human donor in good health (CMV status not recorded). Some clones in this sample may be carry-over from other donors' samples. The CDR3 runs from the conserved cysteine through the conserved F or W. D genes are given only for firm matches. Rows may omit the clone size; those that give it use once, few, many or a size class.

clone size | J gene | D gene | V gene | CDR3 protein | CDR3 DNA
many | TRBJ1-5 | - | TRBV28 | CASSGHSEGSSEYSNQPQHF | TGTGCCAGCAGTGGACACAGCGAAGGGTCTTCTGAGTATAGCAATCAGCCCCAGCATTTT
- | TRBJ1-1 | - | TRBV7-6 | CASSPDSMNTEAFF | TGTGCCAGCAGTCCGGACAGCATGAACACTGAAGCTTTCTTT
few | TRBJ2-1 | - | TRBV27 | CASYWGTEQFF | TGTGCCAGTTACTGGGGGACAGAGCAGTTCTTC
few | TRBJ1-4 | - | TRBV4-1 | CASSQSRGSTNEKLFF | TGCGCCAGCAGCCAATCCAGGGGATCAACTAATGAAAAACTGTTTTTT
few | TRBJ2-2 | - | TRBV27 | CASSPLAGTNEELFF | TGTGCCAGCAGCCCTCTGGCGGGGACCAATGAGGAGCTGTTTTTT
few | TRBJ1-2 | TRBD1 | TRBV5-6 | CASSKRGQGSYGYTF | TGTGCCAGCTCTAAAAGGGGACAGGGGAGCTATGGCTACACCTTC
few | TRBJ1-2 | - | TRBV29-1 | CSVVRPANYGYTF | TGCAGCGTTGTACGTCCAGCTAACTATGGCTACACCTTC
once | TRBJ2-7 | - | TRBV10-3 | CAIGGVDRIYF | TGTGCCATCGGTGGGGTTGACCGGATCTACTTC
- | TRBJ2-7 | TRBD1 | TRBV7-2 | CASSLSRQGGEQYF | TGTGCCAGCAGCTTGAGCCGACAGGGTGGCGAGCAGTACTTC
- | TRBJ2-7 | - | TRBV7-6 | CASSQHGQEQYF | TGTGCCAGCAGCCAACACGGGCAGGAGCAGTACTTC
many | TRBJ2-2 | - | TRBV6-1 | CASSGREAGELFF | TGTGCCAGCAGTGGACGCGAAGCCGGGGAGCTGTTTTTT
- | TRBJ1-5 | - | TRBV19 | CASRTRLNQPQHF | TGTGCCAGCCGGACCCGCCTCAATCAGCCCCAGCATTTT
- | TRBJ2-7 | - | TRBV7-3 | CASSLFPGTYEQYF | TGTGCCAGCAGCTTATTCCCCGGGACCTACGAGCAGTACTTC
many | TRBJ1-5 | - | TRBV7-9 | CASSSMGFNQPQHF | TGTGCCAGCAGCTCTATGGGCTTCAATCAGCCCCAGCATTTT
- | TRBJ1-6 | - | TRBV6-2/TRBV6-3 | CASSRPPDSHRDSPLHF | TGTGCCAGCAGCCGACCCCCGGACAGTCATCGGGATTCACCCCTCCACTTT
- | TRBJ1-2 | - | TRBV5-6 | CASSLGRRGLGYGYTF | TGTGCCAGCAGCCTGGGCCGCCGCGGGTTAGGGTATGGCTACACCTTC
- | TRBJ2-7 | - | TRBV20-1 | CSARDLARSSYEQYF | TGCAGTGCTAGAGATCTAGCCAGGAGCTCCTACGAGCAGTACTTC
- | TRBJ1-1 | TRBD1 | TRBV5-5 | CASSTGETGGMNTEAFF | TGTGCCAGCAGCACGGGGGAAACAGGGGGCATGAACACTGAAGCTTTCTTT
few | TRBJ2-7 | - | TRBV11-2 | CASSLDPQGRLSYEQYF | TGTGCCAGCAGCTTAGATCCCCAGGGGCGGCTGTCCTACGAGCAGTACTTC
few | TRBJ1-1 | - | TRBV7-6 | CASSHHREGDPEAFF | TGTGCCAGCAGCCATCACAGGGAGGGGGACCCTGAAGCTTTCTTT
- | TRBJ1-1 | - | TRBV9 | CASSGPGGSEAFF | TGTGCCAGCAGCGGCCCAGGAGGCTCTGAAGCTTTCTTT
- | TRBJ1-5 | - | TRBV4-1 | CASSPFAGGNQPQHF | TGCGCCAGCAGCCCGTTTGCTGGGGGGAATCAGCCCCAGCATTTT
few | TRBJ2-5 | TRBD1 | TRBV13 | CASSARDRQESQETQYF | TGTGCCAGCAGCGCAAGGGACAGGCAAGAATCCCAAGAGACCCAGTACTTC
few | TRBJ2-2 | - | TRBV7-2 | CAMWDANTGELFF | TGTGCCATGTGGGACGCGAACACCGGGGAGCTGTTTTTT
few | TRBJ2-2 | TRBD1 | TRBV4-3 | CASSPSQGVVGELFF | TGCGCCAGCAGCCCCAGTCAGGGGGTTGTCGGGGAGCTGTTTTTT
- | TRBJ1-6 | - | TRBV7-9 | CASSSGTVDSPLHF | TGTGCCAGCAGCTCCGGGACGGTGGATTCACCCCTCCACTTT
few | TRBJ2-1 | - | TRBV28 | CASTLGNEQFF | TGTGCCAGCACCCTGGGGAATGAGCAGTTCTTC
- | TRBJ1-5 | - | TRBV7-2 | CASGKEANQPQHF | TGTGCCAGCGGAAAAGAGGCCAATCAGCCCCAGCATTTT
few | TRBJ2-2 | - | TRBV27 | CASSLIIGGGELFF | TGTGCCAGCAGCCTTATTATAGGGGGCGGGGAGCTGTTTTTT
few | TRBJ1-1 | - | TRBV4-3 | CASSQDINAGLMNTEAFF | TGCGCCAGCAGCCAAGACATTAATGCAGGCCTCATGAACACTGAAGCTTTCTTT
- | TRBJ2-3 | TRBD1 | TRBV7-2 | CASSYRDRVPDTQYF | TGTGCCAGCAGCTACCGGGACAGGGTCCCAGATACGCAGTATTTT
- | TRBJ2-3 | TRBD2 | TRBV4-3 | CASSQAPTSGGAIDTQYF | TGCGCCAGCAGCCAAGCACCGACTAGCGGGGGGGCTATAGATACGCAGTATTTT
few | TRBJ2-7 | - | TRBV7-9 | CASSLDSPLYEQYF | TGTGCCAGCAGCTTAGATTCCCCCCTCTACGAGCAGTACTTC
many | TRBJ2-7 | - | TRBV4-1 | CASSQASGNEQYF | TGCGCCAGCAGCCAAGCGTCAGGGAACGAGCAGTACTTC
- | TRBJ2-1 | - | TRBV20-1 | CSAKVTTSSHVSYNEQFF | TGCAGTGCTAAAGTCACGACCTCTAGTCATGTGTCCTACAATGAGCAGTTCTTC
- | TRBJ1-5 | TRBD1 | TRBV7-6 | CASSFSGQGKRQPQHF | TGTGCCAGCAGCTTCTCGGGACAGGGGAAACGTCAGCCCCAGCATTTT
- | TRBJ2-3 | TRBD2 | TRBV6-1 | CASSELGGGYTDTQYF | TGTGCCAGCAGTGAATTGGGCGGGGGTTACACAGATACGCAGTATTTT
few | TRBJ2-3 | TRBD2 | TRBV7-6 | CASSPGGPSTDTQYF | TGTGCCAGCAGCCCGGGGGGGCCTAGCACAGATACGCAGTATTTT
- | TRBJ2-1 | TRBD1 | TRBV24-1 | CATSDQRQGYNEQFF | TGTGCCACCAGTGATCAGAGACAGGGATACAATGAGCAGTTCTTC
- | TRBJ1-2 | - | TRBV12-3/TRBV12-4 | CASSIEGDSNYGYTF | TGTGCCAGCAGTATAGAGGGGGACTCTAACTATGGCTACACCTTC
few | TRBJ2-3 | - | TRBV29-1 | CSVSGAGTDTQYF | TGCAGCGTTTCGGGGGCGGGCACAGATACGCAGTATTTT